This T cell receptor (beta chain) stems from a study of blood T cell repertoires in COVID-19. About the research overall: Collection of acute and convalescent COVID-19 samples took place in the United States, Italy and Spain. T cells, B-cell-depleted T cells, or PBMCs supplied cDNA or gDNA.

The protocol was immunoSEQ multiplex PCR, while the TCRdb copy is restricted to in-frame clones and leaves out a portion. The sample includes 540,000 or so clones, about 88% of them seen just once. It was during active infection that Seattle patients were enrolled and then longitudinally followed. V lost 0 bases and J lost 2, with 10 bases in between. Germline V lookup: CDR1 LGHNT, CDR2 FRNRAP. The CDR3 has 15 residues. The specimen was peripheral blood. The TCR comes from a woman between 50 and 59 years old with COVID-19, enrolled during active disease. This chain joins TRBV12-5 and TRBJ2-5, with D tentatively TRBD2 (7 bases). CDR3 nucleotide sequence: TGTGCTAGTGGTTTGGTACAGGGAGGGCAAGAGACCCAGTACTTC. Encoded protein: CASGLVQGGQETQYF.